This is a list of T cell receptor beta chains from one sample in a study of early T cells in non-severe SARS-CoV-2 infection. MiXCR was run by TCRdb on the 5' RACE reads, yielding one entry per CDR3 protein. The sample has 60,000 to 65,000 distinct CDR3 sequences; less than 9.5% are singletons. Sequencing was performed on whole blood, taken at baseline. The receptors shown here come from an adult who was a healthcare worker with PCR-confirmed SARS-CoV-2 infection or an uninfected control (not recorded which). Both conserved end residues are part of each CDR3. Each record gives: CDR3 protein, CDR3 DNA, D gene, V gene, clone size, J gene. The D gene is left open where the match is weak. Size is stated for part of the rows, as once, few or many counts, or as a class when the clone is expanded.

CDR3aa: CASSVGLWTGTDTQYF
CDR3nt: TGTGCCAGCAGCGTAGGCCTTTGGACTGGCACAGATACGCAGTATTTT
d_gene: .
v_gene: TRBV9
abundance: .
j_gene: TRBJ2-3

CDR3aa: CASSLRLAGEETQYF
CDR3nt: TGTGCCAGCAGCTTAAGACTAGCAGGGGAAGAGACCCAGTACTTC
d_gene: .
v_gene: TRBV5-4
abundance: few
j_gene: TRBJ2-5

CDR3aa: CSARGHSYDSPLHF
CDR3nt: TGCAGTGCTAGAGGACACTCCTATGATTCACCCCTCCACTTT
d_gene: .
v_gene: TRBV20-1
abundance: .
j_gene: TRBJ1-6

CDR3aa: CASSFNREQPQHF
CDR3nt: TGTGCCAGCAGTTTTAACAGGGAACAGCCCCAGCATTTT
d_gene: .
v_gene: TRBV12-3/TRBV12-4
abundance: .
j_gene: TRBJ1-5

CDR3aa: CASRATGGSEQYF
CDR3nt: TGTGCCAGTAGGGCGACAGGGGGGAGCGAGCAGTACTTC
d_gene: TRBD1
v_gene: TRBV19
abundance: many
j_gene: TRBJ2-7

CDR3aa: CASSAHRTGKGNEQYF
CDR3nt: TGTGCCAGCAGTGCACACCGGACAGGGAAGGGGAACGAGCAGTACTTC
d_gene: TRBD1
v_gene: TRBV6-6
abundance: many
j_gene: TRBJ2-7

CDR3aa: CASSFFGQGGTDTQYF
CDR3nt: TGCGCCAGCAGCTTCTTCGGACAGGGGGGGACAGATACGCAGTATTTT
d_gene: TRBD1
v_gene: TRBV5-1
abundance: few
j_gene: TRBJ2-3

CDR3aa: CASKGQGANYGYTF
CDR3nt: TGTGCCAGCAAAGGACAGGGGGCTAACTATGGCTACACCTTC
d_gene: TRBD1
v_gene: TRBV12-3/TRBV12-4
abundance: .
j_gene: TRBJ1-2

CDR3aa: CASSYVGTGGWDEQFF
CDR3nt: TGTGCCAGCAGCTACGTTGGGACAGGGGGTTGGGATGAGCAGTTCTTC
d_gene: TRBD1
v_gene: TRBV5-6
abundance: many
j_gene: TRBJ2-1

CDR3aa: CSASQGIETEAFF
CDR3nt: TGCAGTGCTAGTCAGGGAATAGAAACTGAAGCTTTCTTT
d_gene: .
v_gene: TRBV20-1
abundance: many
j_gene: TRBJ1-1

CDR3aa: CASSARRTRETQYF
CDR3nt: TGTGCCAGCAGCGCGCGAAGGACGAGGGAGACCCAGTACTTC
d_gene: .
v_gene: TRBV7-8
abundance: few
j_gene: TRBJ2-5

CDR3aa: CATIPARGPSRDTEAFF
CDR3nt: TGTGCCACCATCCCCGCCCGGGGCCCATCACGGGACACTGAAGCTTTCTTT
d_gene: .
v_gene: TRBV12-3/TRBV12-4
abundance: few
j_gene: TRBJ1-1

CDR3aa: CASRTSGRPYEQYF
CDR3nt: TGTGCCAGCAGAACTAGCGGGAGACCATACGAGCAGTACTTC
d_gene: TRBD2
v_gene: TRBV27
abundance: many
j_gene: TRBJ2-7

CDR3aa: CASSFLGLAGSRDTQYF
CDR3nt: TGTGCCAGCAGTTTTCTTGGACTAGCGGGCTCCCGTGATACGCAGTATTTT
d_gene: TRBD2
v_gene: TRBV12-3/TRBV12-4
abundance: few
j_gene: TRBJ2-3

CDR3aa: CAWEGISYEQYF
CDR3nt: TGTGCCTGGGAGGGGATCTCCTACGAGCAGTACTTC
d_gene: .
v_gene: TRBV30
abundance: .
j_gene: TRBJ2-7

CDR3aa: CSAPQGTQETQYF
CDR3nt: TGCAGTGCTCCACAGGGGACTCAAGAGACCCAGTACTTC
d_gene: .
v_gene: TRBV20-1
abundance: .
j_gene: TRBJ2-5

CDR3aa: CASSPYLAASVYNEQFF
CDR3nt: TGTGCCAGCAGCCCGTATCTAGCGGCCTCGGTCTACAATGAGCAGTTCTTC
d_gene: TRBD2
v_gene: TRBV11-2
abundance: .
j_gene: TRBJ2-1

CDR3aa: CASSLVGGGNTEAFF
CDR3nt: TGTGCCAGCAGCTTAGTAGGCGGGGGAAACACTGAAGCTTTCTTT
d_gene: .
v_gene: TRBV7-3
abundance: many
j_gene: TRBJ1-1

CDR3aa: CASSEGWNAMNTEAFF
CDR3nt: TGTGCCAGCAGTGAAGGTTGGAATGCTATGAACACTGAAGCTTTCTTT
d_gene: .
v_gene: TRBV6-1
abundance: .
j_gene: TRBJ1-1

CDR3aa: CASASAPTDTQYF
CDR3nt: TGCGCCAGCGCCTCCGCTCCTACAGATACGCAGTATTTT
d_gene: .
v_gene: TRBV5-1
abundance: few
j_gene: TRBJ2-3

CDR3aa: CSAMGTSGYEQYF
CDR3nt: TGCAGTGCGATGGGGACTAGCGGCTACGAGCAGTACTTC
d_gene: TRBD2
v_gene: TRBV20-1
abundance: few
j_gene: TRBJ2-7

CDR3aa: CSARDRDSPNYGYTF
CDR3nt: TGCAGTGCTAGAGACCGGGACAGCCCTAACTATGGCTACACCTTC
d_gene: TRBD1
v_gene: TRBV20-1
abundance: few
j_gene: TRBJ1-2

CDR3aa: CSSDGGKAGNTIYF
CDR3nt: TGCAGCTCTGATGGGGGCAAAGCTGGAAACACCATATATTTT
d_gene: .
v_gene: TRBV29-1
abundance: many
j_gene: TRBJ1-3

CDR3aa: CASSLATGVNEQYF
CDR3nt: TGTGCCAGCAGCTTAGCGACAGGGGTGAACGAGCAGTACTTC
d_gene: TRBD1
v_gene: TRBV7-9
abundance: many
j_gene: TRBJ2-7

CDR3aa: CASSFGQGYGNEQFF
CDR3nt: TGTGCCAGCAGCTTCGGACAGGGGTATGGAAATGAGCAGTTCTTC
d_gene: TRBD1
v_gene: TRBV7-9
abundance: many
j_gene: TRBJ2-1

CDR3aa: CASQELAAISYEQYF
CDR3nt: TGTGCCAGCCAAGAGTTAGCGGCTATCTCCTACGAGCAGTACTTC
d_gene: .
v_gene: TRBV2
abundance: few
j_gene: TRBJ2-7

CDR3aa: CASSLDGRAGNEQFF
CDR3nt: TGTGCCAGCAGCTTAGACGGGAGGGCGGGCAATGAGCAGTTCTTC
d_gene: TRBD2
v_gene: TRBV11-2
abundance: few
j_gene: TRBJ2-1

CDR3aa: CASSWDSCRPEQYF
CDR3nt: TGTGCCAGCAGTTGGGACTCTTGCCGACCCGAGCAGTACTTC
d_gene: .
v_gene: TRBV13
abundance: .
j_gene: TRBJ2-7

CDR3aa: CASSLGLTEAFF
CDR3nt: TGTGCCAGCAGCTTGGGCCTCACTGAAGCTTTCTTT
d_gene: .
v_gene: TRBV5-6
abundance: few
j_gene: TRBJ1-1

CDR3aa: CASSQVTAGGREQYF
CDR3nt: TGCGCCAGCAGCCAAGTAACAGCGGGAGGTCGTGAGCAGTACTTC
d_gene: TRBD2
v_gene: TRBV4-1
abundance: few
j_gene: TRBJ2-7

CDR3aa: CASSTTSNTEAFF
CDR3nt: TGTGCCAGCAGTACGACTTCGAACACTGAAGCTTTCTTT
d_gene: .
v_gene: TRBV6-6
abundance: many
j_gene: TRBJ1-1

CDR3aa: CASRPFGSGPLGDGYTF
CDR3nt: TGTGCCAGCAGACCGTTTGGATCGGGCCCCCTGGGTGATGGCTACACCTTC
d_gene: .
v_gene: TRBV6-5
abundance: many
j_gene: TRBJ1-2

CDR3aa: CATWGGLITDTQYF
CDR3nt: TGTGCCACATGGGGCGGACTTATCACAGATACGCAGTATTTT
d_gene: .
v_gene: TRBV10-3
abundance: few
j_gene: TRBJ2-3

CDR3aa: CASSLFGDRGKEKLFF
CDR3nt: TGTGCCAGCAGCTTATTCGGGGACAGGGGGAAGGAAAAACTGTTTTTT
d_gene: TRBD1
v_gene: TRBV11-2
abundance: few
j_gene: TRBJ1-4

CDR3aa: CASRYTQGSGEKLFF
CDR3nt: TGTGCCAGCAGGTACACACAGGGTTCAGGGGAAAAACTGTTTTTT
d_gene: .
v_gene: TRBV12-3/TRBV12-4
abundance: many
j_gene: TRBJ1-4

CDR3aa: CASSTRTGKGIYEQYF
CDR3nt: TGTGCCAGCAGCACTCGGACAGGGAAGGGGATCTACGAGCAGTACTTC
d_gene: TRBD1
v_gene: TRBV14
abundance: .
j_gene: TRBJ2-7

CDR3aa: CAWSVLVGAKNTEAFF
CDR3nt: TGTGCCTGGAGTGTACTCGTAGGGGCCAAGAACACTGAAGCTTTCTTT
d_gene: .
v_gene: TRBV30
abundance: few
j_gene: TRBJ1-1

CDR3aa: CASSPRPGLAGADTQYF
CDR3nt: TGTGCCAGCAGCCCACGACCTGGACTAGCTGGGGCAGATACGCAGTATTTT
d_gene: TRBD2
v_gene: TRBV7-6
abundance: many
j_gene: TRBJ2-3

CDR3aa: CASSLPDRDLETQYF
CDR3nt: TGTGCCAGCAGCCTCCCGGACAGGGACCTAGAGACCCAGTACTTC
d_gene: TRBD1
v_gene: TRBV3-1
abundance: .
j_gene: TRBJ2-5

CDR3aa: CASSRGANYGYTF
CDR3nt: TGTGCCAGCAGCCGGGGGGCTAACTATGGCTACACCTTC
d_gene: .
v_gene: TRBV6-6
abundance: .
j_gene: TRBJ1-2

CDR3aa: CASSLSGTGNQPQHF
CDR3nt: TGCGCCAGCAGCTTGTCTGGGACAGGCAATCAGCCCCAGCATTTT
d_gene: TRBD1
v_gene: TRBV5-1
abundance: .
j_gene: TRBJ1-5

CDR3aa: CASSALAEKYEQYF
CDR3nt: TGTGCCAGTAGTGCACTAGCGGAGAAGTACGAGCAGTACTTC
d_gene: TRBD2
v_gene: TRBV19
abundance: .
j_gene: TRBJ2-7

CDR3aa: CASSLQPGQGNYNEQFF
CDR3nt: TGTGCCAGCAGCTTACAACCGGGACAGGGGAACTACAATGAGCAGTTCTTC
d_gene: TRBD1
v_gene: TRBV5-5
abundance: few
j_gene: TRBJ2-1

CDR3aa: CASSTSYKDEQYF
CDR3nt: TGTGCCAGCAGCACCAGCTACAAGGACGAGCAGTACTTC
d_gene: .
v_gene: TRBV11-1
abundance: few
j_gene: TRBJ2-7

CDR3aa: CASSHISGNTIYF
CDR3nt: TGTGCCAGCAGCCACATCTCTGGAAACACCATATATTTT
d_gene: .
v_gene: TRBV3-1
abundance: .
j_gene: TRBJ1-3

CDR3aa: CASSEGTGGDMNTEAFF
CDR3nt: TGTGCCAGCAGTGAAGGGACAGGAGGGGACATGAACACTGAAGCTTTCTTT
d_gene: TRBD1
v_gene: TRBV25-1
abundance: few
j_gene: TRBJ1-1

CDR3aa: CAWSPRAQGDQYF
CDR3nt: TGTGCCTGGAGCCCCAGGGCCCAGGGGGACCAGTACTTC
d_gene: TRBD1
v_gene: TRBV30
abundance: many
j_gene: TRBJ2-5

CDR3aa: CASSLSPRGNIQYF
CDR3nt: TGTGCCAGCAGTTTATCGCCACGCGGGAACATTCAGTACTTC
d_gene: .
v_gene: TRBV27
abundance: many
j_gene: TRBJ2-4

CDR3aa: CASSFTTGGDAEAFF
CDR3nt: TGTGCCAGCAGCTTTACGACAGGGGGAGACGCTGAAGCTTTCTTT
d_gene: TRBD1
v_gene: TRBV7-6
abundance: many
j_gene: TRBJ1-1

CDR3aa: CASSLTAPLETQYF
CDR3nt: TGTGCCAGCAGTTTAACAGCCCCGTTGGAGACCCAGTACTTC
d_gene: .
v_gene: TRBV27
abundance: .
j_gene: TRBJ2-5

CDR3aa: CASSLAPPGGGGSYNEQFF
CDR3nt: TGCGCCAGCAGCTTGGCTCCCCCTGGGGGAGGCGGCTCCTACAATGAGCAGTTCTTC
d_gene: .
v_gene: TRBV5-1
abundance: few
j_gene: TRBJ2-1

CDR3aa: CASSLAYSSADTQYF
CDR3nt: TGTGCCAGCAGTTTAGCATATAGTAGTGCGGATACGCAGTATTTT
d_gene: .
v_gene: TRBV12-3/TRBV12-4
abundance: few
j_gene: TRBJ2-3

CDR3aa: CASSLGTNNEQFF
CDR3nt: TGTGCCAGCAGCTTAGGGACCAACAATGAGCAGTTCTTC
d_gene: .
v_gene: TRBV11-2
abundance: .
j_gene: TRBJ2-1

CDR3aa: CASSLEAAENTIYF
CDR3nt: TGTGCCAGCAGCTTAGAGGCGGCTGAAAACACCATATATTTT
d_gene: .
v_gene: TRBV7-9
abundance: .
j_gene: TRBJ1-3

CDR3aa: CSAQGSPWQNTEAFF
CDR3nt: TGCAGCGCGCAGGGTTCACCCTGGCAGAACACTGAAGCTTTCTTT
d_gene: .
v_gene: TRBV29-1
abundance: few
j_gene: TRBJ1-1

CDR3aa: CASSLAGGDEKLFF
CDR3nt: TGCGCCAGCAGCTTGGCAGGGGGCGATGAAAAACTGTTTTTT
d_gene: TRBD1
v_gene: TRBV5-1
abundance: many
j_gene: TRBJ1-4

CDR3aa: CAISETGQGYGYTF
CDR3nt: TGTGCCATCAGTGAGACGGGACAGGGATATGGCTACACCTTC
d_gene: TRBD1
v_gene: TRBV10-3
abundance: many
j_gene: TRBJ1-2